Listed below are T cell receptor beta chains from one sample, sequenced in a study of blood T cell repertoires in COVID-19. Using immunoSEQ multiplex PCR, the repertoire was profiled, and TCRdb retains in-frame clones only, with some absent. The sample carries roughly 160,000 clones, about 74% recorded once. Sequenced: peripheral blood. The source is a woman of 80 years or more with acute or convalescent COVID-19. CDR3s include the opening cysteine and the closing phenylalanine or tryptophan. The order of the fields is CDR3 length, V gene, CDR3 protein.

15 TRBV5-6 CASSRDPRASETQYF
16 TRBV7-9 CASSLGDRGIQETQYF
13 TRBV19 CASSIGPAYEQYF
15 TRBV28 CASSSAGQAGYEQYF
15 TRBV19 CASSKTGELIYEQYF
14 TRBV6-1 CASSEAPGYYGYTF
16 TRBV18 CASSPGQGAEGNTIYF
15 TRBV6-5 CASSYRLAGFGEQFF
14 TRBV19 CASSISGSTGELFF
20 TRBV2 CASSFILQRTSGRPTDTQYF
15 TRBV10-3 CAISVEGARTGELFF
17 TRBV28 CASSFLGATESGNTIYF
14 TRBV4-3 CASSPLALADTQYF
14 TRBV19 CASSIEWGRAEAFF